This T cell receptor (beta chain) was captured in a study of blood T cell repertoires in COVID-19. After removal of 4 bases from V and 5 bases from J, the junction contained 9 bases not matched to a gene. This CDR3 is built from 16 residues. Germline assignment: CDR1 SEHNR and CDR2 FQNEAQ (reference sequence). How the authors handled the data: By means of reference gene primer amplification, nucleated cell counts were estimated. The assay was immunoSEQ multiplex PCR, and TCRdb's table has in-frame clones only and misses some. Clonal size and the V and J genes are those of that table, whereas D and trimming came from the DNA. The data hold a few hundred thousand clones, with nearly 90% observed a single time. Participants classified as exposed had met a COVID-19 case within 2 weeks before study entry.

The chain couples TRBV7-9 to TRBJ2-3, with TRBD2 identical over 10 bases. The sequenced sample consisted of PBMCs or T cells enriched from blood (not recorded which). This receptor was obtained from a man under 40 who had been exposed to COVID-19. CDR3 nucleotide sequence: TGTGCCAGCAGCTCGAAAGCGGGGGGGCATGTAGATACGCAGTATTTT. It translates to CASSSKAGGHVDTQYF.